The T cell receptor beta chain described here comes from a study of identical twins. Template switching supplied a universal primer site; unique molecular identifiers were carried on the cDNA. TCRdb analysed the 5' RACE reads with MiXCR anew, one entry per CDR3 protein. The table has around 570,000 distinct CDR3 sequences, 9% to 10% seen once. Notes on the study in general: Within twin pairs, the out-of-frame alpha sequences they shared showed excess low generation probability.

This clonotype was observed at least ten times. As yet, its antigen is unknown. This CDR3 is 16 amino acids long. The ends were cut back, 8 bases at V and 1 base at J, with 20 bases in the middle. Germline CDR1 is MDHEN and CDR2 is SYDVKM. These data were also filed under a second study, of yellow fever vaccine responses in identical twins.

The gene calls are TRBV28 and TRBJ1-1; weak D call: TRBD1 (5 bases). The sample taken for sequencing was PBMCs. The receptor comes from a woman between 18 and 29 years old in good health. For the CDR3, the DNA is TGTGCCAGCCATCGCGGGGGTTTACCCCCGAACACTGAAGCTTTCTTT. This encodes CASHRGGLPPNTEAFF.